The T cell receptor (beta chain) under discussion was sequenced for a study of T cell clones after liver transplantation. Study at large: A pre-transplant mixed lymphocyte reaction with TCRbeta sequencing defined graft-donor-reactive clones followed in post-transplant blood.

Method: immunoSEQ multiplex PCR; TCRdb's copy keeps in-frame clones and lacks some. The sample contains some 60,000 clones, 71% of which appear only once. Per germline, CDR1 MDHEN and CDR2 SYDVKM. With 4 bases clipped from V and 6 bases from J, the junction kept 6 bases outside the gene matches. This CDR3 is 15 amino acids long. This chain links TRBV28 with TRBJ1-4; 9 nucleotides align to TRBD1. The sequence came from a human donor who received a liver transplant. The sample in question was CD4+ T cells from blood, obtained before liver transplant. The CDR3 bases are TGTGCCAGCAGTTCTGCCGGACAGGGGCATGAAAAACTGTTTTTT. Residues: CASSSAGQGHEKLFF. Based on the CDR3 plus reference TRBV28 and TRBJ1-4, the full variable domain is DVKVTQSSRYLVKRTGEKVFLECVQDMDHENMFWYRQDPGLGLRLIYFSYDVKMKEKGDIPEGYSVSREKKERFSLILESASTNQTSMYLCASSSAGQGHEKLFFGSGTQLSVL.